The clone carrying this TCR beta chain was detected ten times or more. The CDR3 covers 15 residues. Trimming cost V 2 bases and J 10 bases; bases outside gene matches: 9. CDR1 is DFQATT and CDR2 is SNEGSKA in the germline V gene (reference sequence). This sample stems from a study of blood T cells in healthy people across ages. A sample-barcoded 5' primer and a J-beta primer mix were used in a second PCR of about 7 to 12 cycles. MiXCR was run by TCRdb on the 5' RACE reads, yielding one entry per CDR3 protein. Seen here are around 1,900,000 distinct CDR3 sequences, about two fifths observed once, and the top ten hold 23%.

The sample comprised blood. The sequence came from a human donor in good health. V usage is TRBV20-1 and J usage is TRBJ2-1; TRBD2 agrees at 12 bases. DNA of the CDR3: TGCAGTGCTAGAAAACCTAGCGGGGGGGCTCGAGAGCAGTTCTTC. Amino acids: CSARKPSGGAREQFF.